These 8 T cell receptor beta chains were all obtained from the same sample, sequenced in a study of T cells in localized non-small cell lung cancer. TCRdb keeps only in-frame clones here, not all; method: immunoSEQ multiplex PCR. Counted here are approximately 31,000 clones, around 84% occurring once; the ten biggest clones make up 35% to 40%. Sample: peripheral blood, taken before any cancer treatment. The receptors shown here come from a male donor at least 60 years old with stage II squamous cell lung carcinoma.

The CDR3 bases are TGTGCCAGCAGCCCGTTCAGGGGCACTGAAGCTTTCTTT. Its protein is CASSPFRGTEAFF. This chain uses TRBV7-3 with TRBJ1-1; a possible D gene is TRBD1 (6 bases). Per germline, CDR1 SGHTA and CDR2 FQGTGA. Deletions cut 5 bases from V and 4 bases from J, with 11 bases between. CDR3 size: 13 residues.

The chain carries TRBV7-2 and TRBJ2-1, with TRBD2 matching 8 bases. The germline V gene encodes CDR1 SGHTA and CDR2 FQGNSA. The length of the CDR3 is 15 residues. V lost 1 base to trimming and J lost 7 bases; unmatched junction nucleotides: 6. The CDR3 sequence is CASSLDAASGNEQFF. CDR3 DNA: TGTGCCAGCAGCTTAGATGCGGCTAGCGGGAATGAGCAGTTCTTC.

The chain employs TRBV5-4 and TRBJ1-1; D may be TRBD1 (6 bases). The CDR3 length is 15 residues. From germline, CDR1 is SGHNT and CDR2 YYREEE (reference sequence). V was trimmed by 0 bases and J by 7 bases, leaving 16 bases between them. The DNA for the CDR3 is TGTGCCAGCAGCTTGGAAAATCGGCCAGGGGTTGAAGCTTTCTTT. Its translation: CASSLENRPGVEAFF.

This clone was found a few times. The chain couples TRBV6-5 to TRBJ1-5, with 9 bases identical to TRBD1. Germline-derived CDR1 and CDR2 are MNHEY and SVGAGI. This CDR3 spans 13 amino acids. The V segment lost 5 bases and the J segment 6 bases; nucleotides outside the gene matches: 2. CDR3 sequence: CASSTGGGQPQHF. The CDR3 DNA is TGTGCCAGCAGTACAGGGGGCGGTCAGCCCCAGCATTTT.

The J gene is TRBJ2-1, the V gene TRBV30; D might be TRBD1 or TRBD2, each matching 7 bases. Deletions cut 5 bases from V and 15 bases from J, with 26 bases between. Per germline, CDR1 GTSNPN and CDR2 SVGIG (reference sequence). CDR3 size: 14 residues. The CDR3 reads CAWANGEGRQGRFF. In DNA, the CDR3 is TGTGCCTGGGCCAATGGGGAGGGGAGACAGGGTCGGTTCTTC. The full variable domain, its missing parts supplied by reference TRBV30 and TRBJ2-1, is SQTIHQWPATLVQPVGSPLSLECTVEGTSNPNLYWYRQAAGRGLQLLFYSVGIGQISSEVPQNLSASRPQDRQFILSSKKLLLSDSGFYLCAWANGEGRQGRFFGPGTRLTVL.

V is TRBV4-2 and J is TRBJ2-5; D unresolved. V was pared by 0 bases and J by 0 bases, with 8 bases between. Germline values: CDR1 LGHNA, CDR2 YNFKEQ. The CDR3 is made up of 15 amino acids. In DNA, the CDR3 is TGTGCCAGCAGCCAAGATTACTCGTACCAAGAGACCCAGTACTTC. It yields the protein CASSQDYSYQETQYF.

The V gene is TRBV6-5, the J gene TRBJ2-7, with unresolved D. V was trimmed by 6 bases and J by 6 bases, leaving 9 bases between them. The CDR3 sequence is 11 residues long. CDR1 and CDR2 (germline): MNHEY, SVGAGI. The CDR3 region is CASRYKAEQYF. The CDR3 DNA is TGTGCCAGCAGGTACAAGGCCGAGCAGTACTTC.

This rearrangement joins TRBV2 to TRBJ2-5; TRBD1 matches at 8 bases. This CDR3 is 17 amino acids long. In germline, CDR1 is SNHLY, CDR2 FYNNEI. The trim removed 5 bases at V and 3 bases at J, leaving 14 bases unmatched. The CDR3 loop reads CASSRQGSWLGEETQYF. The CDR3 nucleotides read TGTGCCAGCAGTCGACAGGGGTCCTGGCTAGGGGAAGAGACCCAGTACTTC.